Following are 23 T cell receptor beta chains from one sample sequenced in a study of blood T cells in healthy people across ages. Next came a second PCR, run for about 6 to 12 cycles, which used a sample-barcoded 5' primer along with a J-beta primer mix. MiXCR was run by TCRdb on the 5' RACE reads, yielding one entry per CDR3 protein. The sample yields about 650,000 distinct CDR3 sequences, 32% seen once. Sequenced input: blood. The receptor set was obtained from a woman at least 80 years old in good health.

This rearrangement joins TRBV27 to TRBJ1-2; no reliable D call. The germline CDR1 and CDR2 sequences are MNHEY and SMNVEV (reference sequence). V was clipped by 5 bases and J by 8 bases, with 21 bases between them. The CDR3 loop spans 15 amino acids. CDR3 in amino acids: CASSPAGRSPRGYTF. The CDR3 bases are TGTGCCAGCAGTCCTGCGGGGAGGTCCCCAAGGGGCTACACCTTC.

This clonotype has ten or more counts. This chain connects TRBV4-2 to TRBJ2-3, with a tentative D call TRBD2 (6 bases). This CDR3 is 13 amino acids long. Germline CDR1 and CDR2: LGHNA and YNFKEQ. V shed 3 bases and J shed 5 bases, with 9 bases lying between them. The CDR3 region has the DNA TGTGCCAGCAGCCACACTAGCCGAGATACGCAGTATTTT. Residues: CASSHTSRDTQYF.

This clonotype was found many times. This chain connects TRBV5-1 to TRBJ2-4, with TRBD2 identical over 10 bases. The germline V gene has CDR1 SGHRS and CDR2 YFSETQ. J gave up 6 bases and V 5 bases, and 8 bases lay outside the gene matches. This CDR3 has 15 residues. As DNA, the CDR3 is TGCGCCAGCAGGGAGGGACTAGCGCTGGGAAACATTCAGTACTTC. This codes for CASREGLALGNIQYF.

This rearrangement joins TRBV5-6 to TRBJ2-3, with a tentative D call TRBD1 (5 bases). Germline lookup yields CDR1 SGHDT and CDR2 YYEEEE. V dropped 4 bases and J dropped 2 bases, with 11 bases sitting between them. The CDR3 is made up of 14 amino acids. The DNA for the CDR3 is TGTGCCAGCAGCATCACAGGATTCACAGATACGCAGTATTTT. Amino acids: CASSITGFTDTQYF. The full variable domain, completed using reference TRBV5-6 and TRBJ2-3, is DAGVTQSPTHLIKTRGQQVTLRCSPKSGHDTVSWYQQALGQGPQFIFQYYEEEERQRGNFPDRFSGHQFPNYSSELNVNALLLGDSALYLCASSITGFTDTQYFGPGTRLTVL.

The CDR3 coding sequence is TGTGCCAGCAGCGAGGGGTCTGGGGAGCTGTTTTTT. Its translation: CASSEGSGELFF. The chain employs TRBV9 and TRBJ2-2, with D possibly TRBD1 on 5 matching bases. Germline CDR1 is SGDLS and CDR2 is YYNGEE. The CDR3 spans 12 residues. The V and J ends lost 3 bases and 8 bases respectively, with 8 bases between them.

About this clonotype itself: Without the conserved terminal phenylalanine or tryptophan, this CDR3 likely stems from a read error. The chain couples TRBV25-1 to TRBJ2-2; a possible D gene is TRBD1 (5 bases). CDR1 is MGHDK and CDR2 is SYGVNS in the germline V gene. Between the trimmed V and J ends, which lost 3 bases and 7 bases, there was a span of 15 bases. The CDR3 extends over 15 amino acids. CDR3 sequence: CASSEGWGFDGELFV. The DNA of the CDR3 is TGTGCCAGCAGTGAGGGGTGGGGCTTTGACGGGGAGCTGTTTGTT.

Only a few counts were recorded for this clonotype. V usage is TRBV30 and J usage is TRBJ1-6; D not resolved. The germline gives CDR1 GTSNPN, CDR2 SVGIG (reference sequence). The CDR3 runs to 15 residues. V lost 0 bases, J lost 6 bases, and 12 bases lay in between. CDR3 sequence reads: CAWSVPVRRNSPLHF. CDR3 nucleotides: TGTGCCTGGAGTGTACCAGTCAGGCGTAATTCACCCCTCCACTTT. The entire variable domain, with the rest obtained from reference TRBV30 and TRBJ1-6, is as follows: SQTIHQWPATLVQPVGSPLSLECTVEGTSNPNLYWYRQAAGRGLQLLFYSVGIGQISSEVPQNLSASRPQDRQFILSSKKLLLSDSGFYLCAWSVPVRRNSPLHFGNGTRLTVT.

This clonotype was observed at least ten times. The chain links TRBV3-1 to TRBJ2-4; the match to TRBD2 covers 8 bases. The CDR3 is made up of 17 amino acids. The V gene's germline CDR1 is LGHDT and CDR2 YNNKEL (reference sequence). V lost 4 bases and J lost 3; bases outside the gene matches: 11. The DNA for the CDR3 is TGTGCCAGCAGCCGGGGAGGCGGGGGGACTATCAAAAACATTCAGTACTTC. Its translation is CASSRGGGGTIKNIQYF.

Written as DNA, the CDR3 is TGTGCCAGCAGCTTTGGACAGGGCCCCAGGGAATGGCAGTTCTTC. Translated: CASSFGQGPREWQFF. This chain links TRBV7-2 with TRBJ2-1, with 8 bases aligning to TRBD1. In germline, CDR1 is SGHTA, CDR2 FQGNSA. V was pared by 3 bases and J by 12 bases, with 13 bases of the junction left unmatched. The CDR3 extends over 15 amino acids.

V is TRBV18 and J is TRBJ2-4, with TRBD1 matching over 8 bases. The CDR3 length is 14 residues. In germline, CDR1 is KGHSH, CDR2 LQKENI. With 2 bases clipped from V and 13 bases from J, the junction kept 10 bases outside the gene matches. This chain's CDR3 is CASSPKGQEGEQYF. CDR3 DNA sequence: TGTGCCAGCTCACCAAAGGGACAGGAGGGGGAGCAGTACTTC. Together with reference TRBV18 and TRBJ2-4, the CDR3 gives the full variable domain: NAGVMQNPRHLVRRRGQEARLRCSPMKGHSHVYWYRQLPEEGLKFMVYLQKENIIDESGMPKERFSAEFPKEGPSILRIQQVVRGDSAAYFCASSPKGQEGEQYFGAGTRLSVL.

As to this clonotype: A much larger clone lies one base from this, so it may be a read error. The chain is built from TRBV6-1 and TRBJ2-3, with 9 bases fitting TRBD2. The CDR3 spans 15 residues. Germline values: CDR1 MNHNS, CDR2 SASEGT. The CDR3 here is CVSSATSGSGDTQYF. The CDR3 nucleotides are TGTGTCAGCAGTGCTACTAGCGGGTCTGGAGATACGCAGTATTTT.

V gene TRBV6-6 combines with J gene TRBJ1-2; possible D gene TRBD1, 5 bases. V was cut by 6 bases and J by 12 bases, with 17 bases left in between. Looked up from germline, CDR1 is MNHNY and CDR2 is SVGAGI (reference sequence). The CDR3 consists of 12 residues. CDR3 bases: TGTGCCAGCAGCCTCCGGGACTGGGGCAACACCTTC. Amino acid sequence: CASSLRDWGNTF.

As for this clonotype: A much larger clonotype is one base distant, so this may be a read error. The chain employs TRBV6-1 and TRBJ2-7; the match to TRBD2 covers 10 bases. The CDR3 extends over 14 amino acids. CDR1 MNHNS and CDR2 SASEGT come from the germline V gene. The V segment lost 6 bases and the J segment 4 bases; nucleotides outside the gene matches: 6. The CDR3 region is CASRVSGGAYEQYF. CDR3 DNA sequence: TGTGCCAGCAGGGTGAGCGGGGGGGCATACGAGCAGTACTTC.

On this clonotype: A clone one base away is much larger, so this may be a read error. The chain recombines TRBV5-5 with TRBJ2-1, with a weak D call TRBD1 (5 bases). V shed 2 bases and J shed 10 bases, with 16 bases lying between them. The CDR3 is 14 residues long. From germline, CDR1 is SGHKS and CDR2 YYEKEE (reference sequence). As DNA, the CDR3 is TGTGCCAGCAGCTTAAAGGGGCTCGTTTCGGAGCAGTTCTTC. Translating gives CASSLKGLVSEQFF.

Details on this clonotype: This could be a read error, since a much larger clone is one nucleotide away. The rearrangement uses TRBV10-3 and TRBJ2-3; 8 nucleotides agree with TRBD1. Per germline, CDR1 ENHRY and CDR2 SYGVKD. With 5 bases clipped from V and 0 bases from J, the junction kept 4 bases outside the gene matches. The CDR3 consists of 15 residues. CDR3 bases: TGTGCCATCAGTAAGACAGGGGAAAGCACAGATACGCAGTATTTT. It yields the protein CAISKTGESTDTQYF.

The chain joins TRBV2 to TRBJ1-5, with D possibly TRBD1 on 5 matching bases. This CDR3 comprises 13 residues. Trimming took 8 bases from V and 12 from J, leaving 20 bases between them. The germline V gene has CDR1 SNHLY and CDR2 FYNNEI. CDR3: CASLPRAGRLQHF. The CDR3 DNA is TGTGCCAGCCTCCCCAGGGCCGGGCGTCTCCAGCATTTT.

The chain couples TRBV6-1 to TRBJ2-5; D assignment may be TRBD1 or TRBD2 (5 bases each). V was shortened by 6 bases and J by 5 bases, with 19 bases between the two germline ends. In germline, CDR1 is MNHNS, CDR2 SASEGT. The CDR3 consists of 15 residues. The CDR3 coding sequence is TGTGCCAGCAGAATTGATCCGGGACCCGAGGAGACCCAGTACTTC. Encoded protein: CASRIDPGPEETQYF.

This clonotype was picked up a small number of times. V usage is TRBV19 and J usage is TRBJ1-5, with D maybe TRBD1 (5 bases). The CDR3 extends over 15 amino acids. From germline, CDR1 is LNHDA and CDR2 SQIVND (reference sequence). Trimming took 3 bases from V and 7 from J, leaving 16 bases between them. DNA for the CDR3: TGTGCCAGTAGTATCCCCCGGGGCACGGGGCAGCCCCAGCATTTT. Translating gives CASSIPRGTGQPQHF. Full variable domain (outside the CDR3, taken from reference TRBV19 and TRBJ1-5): DGGITQSPKYLFRKEGQNVTLSCEQNLNHDAMYWYRQDPGQGLRLIYYSQIVNDFQKGDIAEGYSVSREKKESFPLTVTSAQKNPTAFYLCASSIPRGTGQPQHFGDGTRLSIL.

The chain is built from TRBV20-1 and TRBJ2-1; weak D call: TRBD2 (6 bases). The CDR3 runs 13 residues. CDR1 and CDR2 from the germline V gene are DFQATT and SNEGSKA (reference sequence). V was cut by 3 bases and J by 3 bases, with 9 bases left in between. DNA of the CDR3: TGCAGTGCTAGCGGGCGGGGCTACAATGAGCAGTTCTTC. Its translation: CSASGRGYNEQFF.

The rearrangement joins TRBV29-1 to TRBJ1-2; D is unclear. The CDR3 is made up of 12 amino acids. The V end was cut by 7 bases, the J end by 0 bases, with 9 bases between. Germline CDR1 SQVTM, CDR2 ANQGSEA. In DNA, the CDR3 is TGCAGCGGTTGGGATGCTAACTATGGCTACACCTTC. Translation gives CSGWDANYGYTF. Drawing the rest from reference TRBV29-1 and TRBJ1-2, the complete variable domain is SAVISQKPSRDICQRGTSLTIQCQVDSQVTMMFWYRQQPGQSLTLIATANQGSEATYESGFVIDKFPISRPNLTFSTLTVSNMSPEDSSIYLCSGWDANYGYTFGSGTRLTVV.

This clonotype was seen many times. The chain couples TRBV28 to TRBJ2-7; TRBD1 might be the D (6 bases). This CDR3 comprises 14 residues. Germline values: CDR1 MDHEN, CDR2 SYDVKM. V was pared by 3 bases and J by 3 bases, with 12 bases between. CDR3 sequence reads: CASSLAQGFYEQYF. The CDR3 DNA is TGTGCCAGCAGTTTGGCACAGGGCTTCTACGAGCAGTACTTC.

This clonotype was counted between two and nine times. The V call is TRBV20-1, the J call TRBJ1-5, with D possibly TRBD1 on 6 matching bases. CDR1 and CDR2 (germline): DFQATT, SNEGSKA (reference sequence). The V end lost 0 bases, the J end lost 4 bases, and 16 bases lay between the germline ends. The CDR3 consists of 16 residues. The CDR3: CSARDSQGQRNQPQHF. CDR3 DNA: TGCAGTGCTAGAGATTCCCAAGGACAGAGGAATCAGCCCCAGCATTTT.

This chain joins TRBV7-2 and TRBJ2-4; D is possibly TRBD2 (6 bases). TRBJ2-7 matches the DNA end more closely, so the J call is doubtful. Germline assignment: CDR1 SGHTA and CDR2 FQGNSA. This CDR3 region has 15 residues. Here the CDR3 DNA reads TGTGCCAGCAGCTCGGGACTCGTTTACCTCTACGAGCAGTACTTC. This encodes CASSSGLVYLYEQYF.